The 15 T cell receptor beta chains presented below share a single source sample, sequenced in a study of OX40 agonist ivuxolimab in advanced cancers. Preparation of the library involved the immunoSEQ multiplex PCR assay. The source is immuneACCESS, and TCRdb retained only in-frame sequences with V and J called. Part of the clones is not carried over; for the studies checked, unresolved V genes explain less than half of this, and the remainder is unexplained. This sample comprises approximately 15,000 clones, approximately 82% of them detected only once. The ten largest clones take up roughly 12% of the sample. The source was CD4+ or CD8+ T cells sorted from blood, collected in a trial of the OX40 agonist ivuxolimab. These receptors were taken from an adult with an advanced solid tumor such as melanoma, head and neck, liver or kidney cancer.

The DNA of the CDR3 is TGTGCCTGGAGTGACCCAACCCCTTCCTACAATGAGCAGTTCTTC. It is translated as CAWSDPTPSYNEQFF. This rearrangement joins TRBV30 to TRBJ2-1; no reliable D call. The length of the CDR3 is 15 residues. The germline V gene has CDR1 GTSNPN and CDR2 SVGIG (reference sequence). V was clipped by 1 base and J by 1 base, with 11 bases between them.

The rearrangement links TRBV7-3 to TRBJ2-1; D ambiguous. V was trimmed by 1 base and J by 0 bases, leaving 4 bases between them. The CDR3 has 14 amino acids. Per germline, CDR1 SGHTA and CDR2 FQGTGA. CDR3 amino acids: CASSLNPSYNEQFF. CDR3 sequence (DNA): TGTGCCAGCAGCTTAAACCCCTCCTACAATGAGCAGTTCTTC. Full variable domain (remainder filled in from reference TRBV7-3 and TRBJ2-1): GAGVSQTPSNKVTEKGKYVELRCDPISGHTALYWYRQSLGQGPEFLIYFQGTGAADDSGLPNDRFFAVRPEGSVSTLKIQRTERGDSAVYLCASSLNPSYNEQFFGPGTRLTVL.

This chain's CDR3 is CASSPLGGAYEQYF. The CDR3 nucleotides read TGTGCCAGCAGCCCCTTGGGCGGGGCCTACGAGCAGTACTTC. The chain recombines TRBV7-9 with TRBJ2-7; TRBD2 might be the D (6 bases). Germline V gene data show CDR1 as SEHNR and CDR2 as FQNEAQ (reference sequence). V lost 5 bases and J lost 2, with 13 bases in between. The CDR3 spans 14 residues.

This clone was observed once. The chain employs TRBV7-3 and TRBJ2-3; 9 bases are a match to TRBD2. CDR3 length: 14 amino acids. V lost 3 bases, J lost 4 bases, and 2 bases stayed unmatched. In germline, CDR1 is SGHTA, CDR2 FQGTGA. The CDR3 region is CASSFSGSPDTQYF. DNA of the CDR3: TGTGCCAGCAGCTTTAGCGGGAGCCCAGATACGCAGTATTTT.

This sequence joins TRBV6-6 and TRBJ2-7, with TRBD1 identical over 8 bases. J lost 5 bases, V lost 2 bases, and 11 bases had no gene match. The CDR3 totals 16 residues. Germline loops: CDR1 MNHNY, CDR2 SVGAGI (reference sequence). CDR3 residues: CASSYPLGTGVHEQYF. The DNA for the CDR3 is TGTGCCAGCAGTTACCCCCTGGGGACAGGAGTCCACGAGCAGTACTTC.

V is TRBV6-6 and J is TRBJ2-7; 8 bases agree with TRBD2. This CDR3 has 16 residues. J lost 5 bases, V lost 0 bases, and 9 bases had no gene match. Germline V gives CDR1 MNHNY, CDR2 SVGAGI (reference sequence). CDR3 in amino acids: CASSYSKGLAIDEQYF. Here the CDR3 DNA reads TGTGCCAGCAGTTACTCGAAAGGACTAGCAATCGACGAGCAGTACTTC.

This rearrangement joins TRBV7-9 to TRBJ2-1; D ambiguous. The CDR3 contains 16 residues. In germline, CDR1 is SEHNR, CDR2 FQNEAQ (reference sequence). The V gene lost 3 bases and the J gene lost 1 base, with 13 bases spanning the gap. The CDR3 DNA follows: TGTGCCAGCAGCTTGGGCCCGGAGCTATCCTACAATGAGCAGTTCTTC. Its protein product is CASSLGPELSYNEQFF.

The CDR3 loop reads CASSILGGSTEAFF. The CDR3 nucleotides are TGTGCCAGTAGTATTCTCGGGGGTAGCACTGAAGCTTTCTTT. This chain links TRBV19 with TRBJ1-1; D is possibly TRBD1 (5 bases). V was trimmed by 3 bases and J by 4 bases, leaving 12 bases between them. CDR1 and CDR2 (germline): LNHDA, SQIVND (reference sequence). The CDR3 loop spans 14 amino acids.

This clone is classed as medium-sized. J is TRBJ2-7 and V is TRBV5-1, with 8 bases aligning to TRBD2. The CDR3 contains 15 residues. The germline V gene has CDR1 SGHRS and CDR2 YFSETQ. V trimming: 0 bases; J trimming: 2 bases; junction bases outside the gene matches: 4. CDR3 DNA: TGCGCCAGCAGCTTGGTTGGTAGCGGGACCTACGAGCAGTACTTC. This translates into CASSLVGSGTYEQYF.

V is TRBV7-6 and J is TRBJ2-2, with 7 nucleotides matching TRBD1. V lost 6 bases, J lost 7 bases, and 14 bases stayed unmatched. In germline, CDR1 is SGHVS, CDR2 FNYEAQ. The length of the CDR3 is 16 residues. The CDR3 coding sequence is TGTGCCAGCAGTCTCACGACAGGGAACTTTGGCGGGGAGCTGTTTTTT. Residues: CASSLTTGNFGGELFF.

The chain is built from TRBV7-2 and TRBJ2-1; 9 positions agree with TRBD2. This CDR3 has 15 residues. Germline CDR1 SGHTA, CDR2 FQGNSA. V lost 3 bases and J lost 4; bases outside the gene matches: 4. The CDR3 nucleotides are TGTGCCAGCAGCTTTAGCGGGAGTGGATACAATGAGCAGTTCTTC. It yields the protein CASSFSGSGYNEQFF.

This chain uses TRBV5-8 with TRBJ2-1, with D perhaps TRBD2 (6 bases). Trimming removed 5 bases at V and 4 bases at J, with 16 bases between. Germline CDR1 reads SGHTS; CDR2 reads YDEGEE. The CDR3 runs 15 residues. The CDR3 spells CASRFLADIYNEQFF. The CDR3 DNA reads TGTGCCAGCAGATTTTTAGCGGACATATACAATGAGCAGTTCTTC.

The table lists this clone with a few counts. The chain uses TRBV6-5 and TRBJ1-1; no clear D. The CDR3 has 13 residues. V lost 6 bases and J 0 bases, leaving 8 bases between the germline ends. From germline, CDR1 is MNHEY and CDR2 SVGAGI. CDR3 nucleotide sequence: TGTGCCAGCAGGGGCAGCATGAACACTGAAGCTTTCTTT. Protein sequence: CASRGSMNTEAFF.

The rearrangement links TRBV5-6 to TRBJ2-7, with TRBD2 as a possible D gene (5 bases). The CDR3 is made up of 12 amino acids. Trimming took off 3 bases at V and 7 bases at J, with 11 bases between the two ends. CDR1 and CDR2 from the germline V gene are SGHDT and YYEEEE. The CDR3 is CASSSGVAEQYF. The CDR3 DNA is TGTGCCAGCAGCTCCGGGGTTGCGGAGCAGTACTTC.

The chain joins TRBV9 to TRBJ2-7, with 7 bases that match TRBD1. The junction had 5 bases not matched to a gene; V was cut back by 0 bases and J by 5 bases. Germline V CDR1 and CDR2: SGDLS, YYNGEE. The CDR3 is 14 amino acids. CDR3 DNA sequence: TGTGCCAGCAGCGTAGGAGTAGGGGGCCACGAGCAGTACTTC. Translating gives CASSVGVGGHEQYF.